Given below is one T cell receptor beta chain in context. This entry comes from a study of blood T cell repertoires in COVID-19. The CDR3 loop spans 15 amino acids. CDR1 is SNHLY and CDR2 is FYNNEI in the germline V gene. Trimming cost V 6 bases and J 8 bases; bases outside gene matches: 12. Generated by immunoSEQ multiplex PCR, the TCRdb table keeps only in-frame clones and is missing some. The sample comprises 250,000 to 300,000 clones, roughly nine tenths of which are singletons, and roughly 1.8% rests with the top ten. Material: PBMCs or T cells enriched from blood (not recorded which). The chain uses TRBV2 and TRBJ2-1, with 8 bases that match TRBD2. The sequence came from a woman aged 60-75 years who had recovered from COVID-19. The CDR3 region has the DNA TGTGCCAGCAGGGACTTAGCGGGAATCGTAGATGAGCAGTTCTTC. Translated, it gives CASRDLAGIVDEQFF.